This TCR beta chain is drawn from a study of control samples from healthy donors and cancer patients. Only in-frame clones appear in the TCRdb table, and some are missing; sequencing was by immunoSEQ multiplex PCR. The sample records 130,000 or so clones, about 89% being singletons. Trimming cost V 2 bases and J 0 bases, with 9 bases left between them. The germline CDR1 and CDR2 sequences are SGHTA and FQGNSA. CDR3 length: 15 residues. This chain joins TRBV7-2 and TRBJ2-3, with no clear D. The source material was blood. The source is a man aged 55 to 69 in good health. The CDR3 bases are TGTGCCAGCAGCTTAACCGGTTCTAGCACAGATACGCAGTATTTT. The encoded protein is CASSLTGSSTDTQYF.